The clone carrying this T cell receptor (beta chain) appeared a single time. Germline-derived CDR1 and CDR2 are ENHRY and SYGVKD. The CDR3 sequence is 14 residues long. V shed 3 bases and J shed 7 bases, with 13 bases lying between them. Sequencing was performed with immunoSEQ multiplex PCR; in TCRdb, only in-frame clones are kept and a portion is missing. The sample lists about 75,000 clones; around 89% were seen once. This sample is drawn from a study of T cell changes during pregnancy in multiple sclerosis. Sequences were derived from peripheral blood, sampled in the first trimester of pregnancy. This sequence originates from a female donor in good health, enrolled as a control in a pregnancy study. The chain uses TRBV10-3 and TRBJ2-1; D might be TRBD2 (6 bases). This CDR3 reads CAISELGGKNEQFF. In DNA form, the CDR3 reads TGTGCCATCAGTGAATTGGGGGGAAAGAATGAGCAGTTCTTC.